This entry is about one T cell receptor beta chain. Which antigen it targets is not known. The sample holds no much larger clone one base away, and base qualities are not on file. V is clipped by 3 bases and J by 7 bases, and the sequence between their germline boundaries is 13 bases long. The CDR3, from cysteine to phenylalanine, totals 14 residues. The retained sequence is limited to the CDR3, 42 bases, with the frame set at the first base. CDR1 and CDR2, per the germline V gene (reference sequence), are LNHDA and SQIVND. The entire amount of isolated RNA was reverse transcribed using the High Capacity cDNA Reverse Transcription Kit, so the sequenced TCRB transcripts were expressed ones. Deep immunoSEQ sequencing was performed on naive, central memory and regulatory T cell samples, with an average of roughly 4 million total reads per sample. Sorted cells were lysed in RLT buffer and RNA was extracted with DNase-treated RNeasy Micro or Mini kits, depending on cell number. To prevent cross-contamination, every cell subset was processed on its own, while patient and healthy donor samples were processed together. Using the immunoSEQ multiplex PCR, TCRB sequences were amplified from cDNA into 87-bp fragments spanning the CDR3 region. Sequencing of the amplicons was performed on the Illumina HiSeq platform. In the original analysis: PCR bias was corrected computationally using synthetic template baselines, and reads within Hamming distance 2 were collapsed, with unmergeable singletons discarded. Reads were aligned against IMGT so that V, D and J genes, CDR3 length and insertions or deletions at six rearrangement sites could be assigned. Within each subset, clonotype counts were normalized to sorted cell number, and only after that were true diversity and Gini coefficients computed with the tcR R package. The overlap coefficient, calculated on TCRB nucleotide sequences, was used to quantify repertoire sharing. TCRdb carries this immuneACCESS record with in-frame sequences only. Its versions omit some clonotypes, under half of them owing to an unresolved V gene in the studies checked, with the rest unexplained. D and trimming come from the DNA, and the V and J calls and clone size come from that table. Counted in this sample were about 320,000 clones; 13% to 15% of them appeared once. The ten largest clonotypes hold around 7% of the sample.

The entry originates in a study of beta chain features in type 1 diabetes (dated by TCRdb to 2017 to 2018). Looking at the study overall: Patients and healthy donors did not differ in mean age, gender distribution, total cell number or subset yield. A total of roughly 110 million sorted cells were examined across all samples, and the number of cells per subset was strongly correlated with RNA yield. In the study, recently diagnosed type 1 diabetes patients and matched healthy donors were compared on the TCRB repertoires of their sorted circulating CD4+ T cell subsets. Naive and central memory subsets were obtained from all 30 or so donors, but regulatory and stem cell-like memory subsets were isolated from only 8 patients and roughly eight healthy donors. On the study overall, not on this receptor specifically: Type 1 diabetes patients showed a moderate but significant shortening of TCRB CDR3 length in all four CD4+ subsets. PCR might favor shorter templates, but patient and control samples were amplified and corrected together, so any skew would affect both groups equally. The naive, central memory and regulatory TCRB repertoires appeared to resemble one another more closely among patients than among healthy donors. Because small numbers of individuals were included in the HLA sub-analyses, any influence of HLA type on TCRB rearrangement was left unresolved. Sequencing cDNA rather than genomic DNA could over-represent highly expressing activated cells, although activation and CD3 levels did not differ between groups. At VDJ recombination sites, patients with type 1 diabetes made fewer insertions and deleted more nucleotides, a pattern implying thymic rearrangement abnormalities.

From each donor, a single peripheral blood sample of about 100 mL on average was drawn into heparinised tubes. Using a panel that included CD45RO, CCR7, CD25, CD127, CD95 and CD27, naive, central memory, regulatory and stem cell-like memory CD4+ T cells were sorted on a BD FACSAria II. All sorted populations exceeded 95% purity. PBMCs were isolated right away by Lymphoprep density gradient centrifugation and were stained directly, without culture. So that batch effects would be minimized, each experiment stained and sorted samples in pairs, pairing one healthy donor with one patient. This receptor chain uses TRBV19 and TRBJ1-5; matching of 5 bases hints at TRBD1 as the D gene. The specimen sequenced was central memory CD4+ T cells from blood. The source of this sequence is a young man in good health. CDR3 protein: CASSMANRFQPQHF. The DNA reads as follows: TGTGCCAGTAGTATGGCGAACAGGTTCCAGCCCCAGCATTTT.